This is a list of T cell receptor beta chains from one sample in a study of blood T cell repertoires in COVID-19. Some clones are missing from TCRdb's copy, which holds only in-frame ones; the method was immunoSEQ multiplex PCR. In the table there are about 230,000 clones, around 84% of which are singletons. Specimen: peripheral blood. The receptor set was obtained from a man aged 45-60 years with COVID-19, enrolled during active disease. CDR3s include the opening cysteine and the closing phenylalanine or tryptophan. The order of the fields is V gene, clone size, D gene, J gene, CDR3 DNA, CDR3 protein. D genes are given only for firm matches. Only part of the rows carry a size: once, few, many, or a class if the clone is expanded.

>TRBV7-8|NA|TRBD1|TRBJ2-1
TGTGCCAGCAGCTTAGGCCGGACAGGCTACAATGAGCAGTTCTTC
CASSLGRTGYNEQFF
>TRBV5-4|NA|NA|TRBJ2-1
TGTGCCAGCAGCTTGGACTCCGGGTCCGATGAGCAGTTCTTC
CASSLDSGSDEQFF
>TRBV9|NA|TRBD2|TRBJ2-2
TGTGCCAGCAGCGTAGGACAACTAGCGGGAGGCCTCACCGGGGAGCTGTTTTTT
CASSVGQLAGGLTGELFF
>TRBV7-7|NA|TRBD2|TRBJ2-5
TGTGCTAGCAGCTTCGACAGCGGGAGTGGAGAGACCCAGTACTTC
CASSFDSGSGETQYF
>TRBV10-3|few|TRBD2|TRBJ2-1
TGTGCCATCAGTGGGACTAGTCTCTACAATGAGCAGTTCTTC
CAISGTSLYNEQFF
>TRBV7-9|NA|TRBD2|TRBJ2-1
TGTGCCAGCAGCATCCCAGGTAGTAGCGGGATATCCTACAATGAGCAGTTCTTC
CASSIPGSSGISYNEQFF
>TRBV7-3|NA|TRBD2|TRBJ2-3
TGTGCCAGCAGCCCGGGACTAGCGGGGAGAAATACGCAGTATTTT
CASSPGLAGRNTQYF
>TRBV9|once|TRBD2|TRBJ2-1
TGTGCCAGCAACGGGGGGATCTCCTACAATGAGCAGTTCTTC
CASNGGISYNEQFF
>TRBV5-6|NA|NA|TRBJ2-1
TGTGCCAGCAGCATGAGCGATGAGCAGTTCTTC
CASSMSDEQFF
>TRBV11-2|NA|TRBD1|TRBJ2-3
TGTGCCAGCGGGGAGGACAGGGACACAGATACGCAGTATTTT
CASGEDRDTDTQYF
>TRBV7-6|NA|TRBD1|TRBJ1-4
TGTGCCAGCAGCTTACTTGGACAGGGGGCTAATGAAAAACTGTTTTTT
CASSLLGQGANEKLFF
>TRBV19|NA|TRBD1|TRBJ2-1
TGTGCCAGTAGTATTGGGACAGGGTTGAATGAGCAGTTCTTC
CASSIGTGLNEQFF
>TRBV5-4|once|TRBD1|TRBJ1-2
TGTGCCAGCAGCTTGGGGCAGGGGGTTTATGGCTACACCTTC
CASSLGQGVYGYTF
>TRBV6-1|NA|NA|TRBJ1-2
TGTGCCAGCAGTGAAGAGATAGGCTTTGACGGGTATGGCTACACCTTC
CASSEEIGFDGYGYTF
>TRBV5-4|few|TRBD2|TRBJ2-7
TGTGCCAGCAGCTTGGAAACTAGCGGGAGGAGCGAGCAGTACTTC
CASSLETSGRSEQYF
>TRBV2|NA|TRBD1|TRBJ1-5
TGTGCCAGCAGCCCCGACAGGGGAGAACAGCCCCAGCATTTT
CASSPDRGEQPQHF
>TRBV11-3|few|NA|TRBJ1-1
TGTGCCAGCAGCTTGGGGGGGCGGACTGAAGCTTTCTTT
CASSLGGRTEAFF
>TRBV5-6|NA|NA|TRBJ1-1
TGTGCCAGCAGCCAGGGGAACACTGAAGCTTTCTTT
CASSQGNTEAFF
>TRBV3-1/TRBV3-2|NA|NA|TRBJ2-1
TGTGCCAGCAGCCAAGCCCTTAATGAGCAGTTCTTC
CASSQALNEQFF
>TRBV18|NA|NA|TRBJ2-5
TGTGCCAGCTCACCACTCCAGACCAGGCAACAAGAGACCCAGTACTTC
CASSPLQTRQQETQYF
>TRBV9|NA|TRBD1|TRBJ1-2
TGTGCCAGCAGCCAAACGGGACAGGGGGCCTATGGCTACACCTTC
CASSQTGQGAYGYTF
>TRBV19|NA|NA|TRBJ1-3
TGTGCCAGTAGCGAACTAACAGGGCTCTCTGGAAACACCATATATTTT
CASSELTGLSGNTIYF
>TRBV10-3|NA|NA|TRBJ2-7
TGTGCCATCAGTGACCACAGCGGCTACGAGCAGTACTTC
CAISDHSGYEQYF
>TRBV30|once|TRBD1|TRBJ2-3
TGTGCCAGCACAAGGGGGCGCACAGATACGCAGTATTTT
CASTRGRTDTQYF
>TRBV7-3|NA|TRBD1|TRBJ2-7
TGTGCCAGCAGCCTGGGACAGGGATTGTCCTACGAGCAGTACTTC
CASSLGQGLSYEQYF
>TRBV7-6|NA|NA|TRBJ2-7
TGTGCCAGCAGCTTAGCGTCGGCGGAGAGCTCCTACGAGCAGTACTTC
CASSLASAESSYEQYF
>TRBV28|NA|NA|TRBJ2-3
TGTGCCAGCAGCTTCACAGATACGCAGTATTTT
CASSFTDTQYF
>TRBV5-4|NA|TRBD1|TRBJ2-7
TGTGCCAGCAGCCTTCCAGGGACAGGGGGCAGCGAGCAGTACTTC
CASSLPGTGGSEQYF
>TRBV6-5|NA|NA|TRBJ1-2
TGTGCCAGCAGTTCGCCGGTGGGAAGGGGGAACTATGGCTACACCTTC
CASSSPVGRGNYGYTF
>TRBV10-3|NA|NA|TRBJ2-7
TGTGCCATCAGTGAGTCGGGGCTCAGCTCCTACGAGCAGTACTTC
CAISESGLSSYEQYF
>TRBV6-6|NA|TRBD2|TRBJ2-3
TGTGCCAGCAGTTACCAGGCGGGAGGGAGCACAGATACGCAGTATTTT
CASSYQAGGSTDTQYF